The next 12 T cell receptor beta chains were all read from a single sample in a study of shared clonotypes between healthy human individuals (dated by TCRdb to about 2020). Libraries were constructed by the immunoSEQ multiplex PCR assay. As stored in TCRdb, this immuneACCESS dataset retains in-frame rearrangements with V and J assigned. A fraction of the clones does not appear; measured against another copy, unresolved V genes explain less than half of the discrepancy, and the remainder lacks a known reason. The sample table holds approximately 1,500,000 clones, of which 95% to 97% were seen once. Together, the top ten hold over 1% of the sample. Specimen: naive CD4+ T cells sorted from blood. Taken with the paper, the label for cell subset or site translates to: CD45RA+ positively selected. The receptors originated from a man aged 30-40 years in good health.

The V gene is TRBV4-1, the J gene TRBJ2-7, with D unresolved. CDR1 and CDR2 from the germline V gene are MGHRA and YSYEKL. The ends were cut back, 1 base at V and 2 bases at J, with 15 bases in the middle. This CDR3 has 16 amino acids. This CDR3 is CASSQGLLGKTYEQYF. DNA of the CDR3: TGCGCCAGCAGCCAAGGTTTGCTAGGCAAAACCTACGAGCAGTACTTC.

The chain uses TRBV2 and TRBJ2-1; 9 positions agree with TRBD1. This CDR3 contains 15 residues. V shed 0 bases, J shed 7 bases, and the junction held 4 bases outside the gene matches. CDR1 is SNHLY, CDR2 FYNNEI, per germline. DNA of the CDR3: TGTGCCAGCAGTGAAGCTGGACAGGGGAGTAATGAGCAGTTCTTC. Amino acid sequence: CASSEAGQGSNEQFF.

The chain is built from TRBV9 and TRBJ2-5, with unresolved D. V gave up 5 bases and J gave up 5 bases, with 7 bases separating them. This CDR3 spans 11 amino acids. Germline V CDR1 and CDR2: SGDLS, YYNGEE. The CDR3 loop is CASRGRETQYF. The CDR3 nucleotides read TGTGCCAGCAGGGGCAGGGAGACCCAGTACTTC.

The genes are TRBV6-1 and TRBJ2-4; D call uncertain. Germline V gene lookup returns CDR1 MNHNS and CDR2 SASEGT. The V end was cut by 9 bases, the J end by 0 bases, with 9 bases between. The CDR3 loop spans 13 amino acids. CDR3 nucleotides: TGTGCCAGAAGAGAATTAGCCAAAAACATTCAGTACTTC. Its translation: CARRELAKNIQYF.

This rearrangement joins TRBV7-2 to TRBJ1-2; D is unresolved. From germline, CDR1 is SGHTA and CDR2 FQGNSA. V was clipped by 2 bases and J by 5 bases, with 6 bases between them. The CDR3 is 12 residues long. CDR3: CASSLIGYGYTF. The CDR3 region has the DNA TGTGCCAGCAGCTTAATTGGTTATGGCTACACCTTC.

The chain carries TRBV6-6 and TRBJ1-5; perhaps TRBD1 as D (5 bases). Germline CDR1 is MNHNY and CDR2 is SVGAGI (reference sequence). V was shortened by 2 bases and J by 11 bases, with 13 bases between the two germline ends. The CDR3 is 13 residues long. The CDR3 is CASSYMVSRAQHF. CDR3 nucleotide sequence: TGTGCCAGCAGTTACATGGTGTCCAGGGCCCAGCATTTT.

The V and J genes are TRBV19 and TRBJ1-3; D gene unclear. The germline V gene encodes CDR1 LNHDA and CDR2 SQIVND (reference sequence). The CDR3 runs to 14 residues. Deletions cut 2 bases from V and 2 bases from J, with 7 bases between. The CDR3 protein is CASSIFATGNTIYF. CDR3 sequence (DNA): TGTGCCAGTAGTATATTCGCAACTGGAAACACCATATATTTT.

This clone was found once. At one end the junction does not follow the germline gene, possibly because of a read error. V gene TRBV9 combines with J gene TRBJ2-7, with 8 bases that match TRBD2. Germline loops: CDR1 SGDLS, CDR2 YYNGEE. CDR3 size: 16 residues. CDR3: CASSVLKGNKRERLDF. The CDR3 DNA follows: TGTGCCAGCAGCGTATTAAAGGGAAACAAGCGGGAGCGACTGGACTTC.

This sequence joins TRBV27 and TRBJ2-7, with a weak D call TRBD2 (6 bases). The V end was cut by 5 bases, the J end by 2 bases, with 22 bases between. Germline V gives CDR1 MNHEY, CDR2 SMNVEV (reference sequence). The CDR3 is 17 residues long. The CDR3 coding sequence is TGTGCCAGCAGTCGGGGGACCCGAAGGTTGGCCCCCTACGAGCAGTACTTC. As protein: CASSRGTRRLAPYEQYF.

The rearrangement links TRBV30 to TRBJ1-4, with TRBD1 identical over 7 bases. With V trimmed by 8 bases and J by 4 bases, 4 bases remained unmatched. This CDR3 contains 12 residues. Germline V lookup: CDR1 GTSNPN, CDR2 SVGIG (reference sequence). The chain's CDR3 is CARDSHNEKLFF. In DNA, the CDR3 is TGTGCCAGGGACAGCCATAATGAAAAACTGTTTTTT.

The table lists this clone with a count of one. V is TRBV5-1 and J is TRBJ2-7, with TRBD1 matching 9 bases. V lost 4 bases to trimming and J lost 3 bases; unmatched junction nucleotides: 8. CDR1 and CDR2 from the germline V gene are SGHRS and YFSETQ. The CDR3 runs 15 residues. The CDR3 region is CASSAATGQGYEQYF. CDR3 nucleotides: TGCGCCAGCAGCGCCGCAACGGGACAGGGCTACGAGCAGTACTTC.

The rearrangement links TRBV7-2 to TRBJ2-5; 7 positions agree with TRBD2. The CDR3 has 16 amino acids. Germline-derived CDR1 and CDR2 are SGHTA and FQGNSA. V was pared by 5 bases and J by 4 bases, with 13 bases of the junction left unmatched. The DNA of the CDR3 is TGTGCCAGCAGCCAGATTGTGGCGGGAGTGGGAGAGACCCAGTACTTC. Its protein product is CASSQIVAGVGETQYF.